The source of this T cell receptor (beta chain) is a study of T cells after yellow fever vaccination (dated by TCRdb to between 2018 and 2021). For the study in its entirety: The SMART-Seq v4 Ultra Low Input RNA kit was used to prepare libraries from fractions with low cell numbers. Two healthy male donors made up the cohort, one aged 18 to 29 years and the other aged 30 to 40 years. To track T-cell clones before and after primary and booster YFV17D yellow fever vaccination, bulk TCR alpha and beta repertoires were sequenced longitudinally. Blood was collected at multiple timepoints before and after primary and secondary immunization, and bulk PBMC replicates and cell subsets were isolated. Overall study outcomes, separate from this receptor: FACS-sorted repertoires could contain abundant contaminating clonotypes from the bulk population, so computational filtering was required. A small fraction of clonotypes appeared in both the CD4 and CD8 compartments, likely as a result of convergent recombination. Most clones expanded after primary vaccination were re-detected after the booster (approximately 95% of CD4 and 88% of CD8), suggesting broad memory maintenance. Compared with the primary T-cell response, the secondary T-cell response was faster but weaker, reaching its peak on day 5 rather than on day 15. Because only a couple of donors were included in the study, the extent to which the findings can be generalized is limited.

V is shortened by 3 bases, J by 7 bases, and the region joining them spans 12 bases. From the germline V gene, CDR1 is SGHTA and CDR2 is FQGTGA. Taken from cysteine to phenylalanine, the CDR3 has 13 residues. CDR3 DNA is the only sequence kept; it has 39 bases, read in frame from the first base. In light of the paper, this sample's treatment or condition label describes: live attenuated yellow fever vaccine strain. PBMCs were isolated from peripheral blood using a standard Ficoll-Paque protocol. Dynabeads CD4 and CD8 positive selection kits were used to isolate the CD4 and CD8 T-cell fractions. RNA was extracted with TriZol from bulk PBMCs, CD4 and CD8 fractions, and dextramer-positive and dextramer-negative fractions. TCRdb records Illumina NovaSeq 6000 as the sequencer. TCR cDNA was synthesized by 5'RACE template switching, which introduced a universal primer site and unique molecular identifiers. Priming of cDNA synthesis was performed from both the TCR alpha and TCR beta constant segments. Two PCR steps were used to amplify libraries, with sample barcodes and sequencing adapters being added in the second step. Libraries were sequenced on Illumina HiSeq 2500 (2x100 bp) or NovaSeq (2x150 bp). From the authors' description of their analysis: Reads were demultiplexed and collapsed into UMI consensus sequences with MIGEC, and V(D)J alignment was performed with MiXCR. Clonotypes responding to the vaccine were identified with edgeR on replicate PBMC samples, with the criteria of FDR below 0.01 and a log2 fold change above 5 up to day 15. CD4 or CD8 identity was assigned to each bulk clonotype according to whether the clonotype was present at higher abundance in the sequenced CD4 repertoire or the sequenced CD8 repertoire. The public sequencing data were trimmed at Q25 with fastp and processed into clonotypes with MiXCR by TCRdb, which kept only in-frame beta chains. Each record represents a unique CDR3 protein, reported with the most common genes and DNA among its rows. These V and J calls are TCRdb output, not the study's own analysis. The sample includes about 340,000 distinct CDR3 sequences, with approximately 13% observed a single time. The ten top clones hold 3.2% of the sample.

This clonotype was observed a handful of times. Its recognized antigen is unknown. The sample holds no much larger clone one base away, and base qualities are not on file. Sequenced here: CD4+ T cells sorted from PBMCs, sampled 15 days after the yellow fever booster vaccination. This receptor was identified in a young man who received the YFV17D yellow fever vaccine. The chain joins TRBV7-3 to TRBJ1-1, with a tentative D gene TRBD1 over 6 matching bases. The sequenced DNA is TGTGCCAGCAGCTTCGGGGGGGCGAATGAAGCTTTCTTT. Its amino acids are CASSFGGANEAFF.